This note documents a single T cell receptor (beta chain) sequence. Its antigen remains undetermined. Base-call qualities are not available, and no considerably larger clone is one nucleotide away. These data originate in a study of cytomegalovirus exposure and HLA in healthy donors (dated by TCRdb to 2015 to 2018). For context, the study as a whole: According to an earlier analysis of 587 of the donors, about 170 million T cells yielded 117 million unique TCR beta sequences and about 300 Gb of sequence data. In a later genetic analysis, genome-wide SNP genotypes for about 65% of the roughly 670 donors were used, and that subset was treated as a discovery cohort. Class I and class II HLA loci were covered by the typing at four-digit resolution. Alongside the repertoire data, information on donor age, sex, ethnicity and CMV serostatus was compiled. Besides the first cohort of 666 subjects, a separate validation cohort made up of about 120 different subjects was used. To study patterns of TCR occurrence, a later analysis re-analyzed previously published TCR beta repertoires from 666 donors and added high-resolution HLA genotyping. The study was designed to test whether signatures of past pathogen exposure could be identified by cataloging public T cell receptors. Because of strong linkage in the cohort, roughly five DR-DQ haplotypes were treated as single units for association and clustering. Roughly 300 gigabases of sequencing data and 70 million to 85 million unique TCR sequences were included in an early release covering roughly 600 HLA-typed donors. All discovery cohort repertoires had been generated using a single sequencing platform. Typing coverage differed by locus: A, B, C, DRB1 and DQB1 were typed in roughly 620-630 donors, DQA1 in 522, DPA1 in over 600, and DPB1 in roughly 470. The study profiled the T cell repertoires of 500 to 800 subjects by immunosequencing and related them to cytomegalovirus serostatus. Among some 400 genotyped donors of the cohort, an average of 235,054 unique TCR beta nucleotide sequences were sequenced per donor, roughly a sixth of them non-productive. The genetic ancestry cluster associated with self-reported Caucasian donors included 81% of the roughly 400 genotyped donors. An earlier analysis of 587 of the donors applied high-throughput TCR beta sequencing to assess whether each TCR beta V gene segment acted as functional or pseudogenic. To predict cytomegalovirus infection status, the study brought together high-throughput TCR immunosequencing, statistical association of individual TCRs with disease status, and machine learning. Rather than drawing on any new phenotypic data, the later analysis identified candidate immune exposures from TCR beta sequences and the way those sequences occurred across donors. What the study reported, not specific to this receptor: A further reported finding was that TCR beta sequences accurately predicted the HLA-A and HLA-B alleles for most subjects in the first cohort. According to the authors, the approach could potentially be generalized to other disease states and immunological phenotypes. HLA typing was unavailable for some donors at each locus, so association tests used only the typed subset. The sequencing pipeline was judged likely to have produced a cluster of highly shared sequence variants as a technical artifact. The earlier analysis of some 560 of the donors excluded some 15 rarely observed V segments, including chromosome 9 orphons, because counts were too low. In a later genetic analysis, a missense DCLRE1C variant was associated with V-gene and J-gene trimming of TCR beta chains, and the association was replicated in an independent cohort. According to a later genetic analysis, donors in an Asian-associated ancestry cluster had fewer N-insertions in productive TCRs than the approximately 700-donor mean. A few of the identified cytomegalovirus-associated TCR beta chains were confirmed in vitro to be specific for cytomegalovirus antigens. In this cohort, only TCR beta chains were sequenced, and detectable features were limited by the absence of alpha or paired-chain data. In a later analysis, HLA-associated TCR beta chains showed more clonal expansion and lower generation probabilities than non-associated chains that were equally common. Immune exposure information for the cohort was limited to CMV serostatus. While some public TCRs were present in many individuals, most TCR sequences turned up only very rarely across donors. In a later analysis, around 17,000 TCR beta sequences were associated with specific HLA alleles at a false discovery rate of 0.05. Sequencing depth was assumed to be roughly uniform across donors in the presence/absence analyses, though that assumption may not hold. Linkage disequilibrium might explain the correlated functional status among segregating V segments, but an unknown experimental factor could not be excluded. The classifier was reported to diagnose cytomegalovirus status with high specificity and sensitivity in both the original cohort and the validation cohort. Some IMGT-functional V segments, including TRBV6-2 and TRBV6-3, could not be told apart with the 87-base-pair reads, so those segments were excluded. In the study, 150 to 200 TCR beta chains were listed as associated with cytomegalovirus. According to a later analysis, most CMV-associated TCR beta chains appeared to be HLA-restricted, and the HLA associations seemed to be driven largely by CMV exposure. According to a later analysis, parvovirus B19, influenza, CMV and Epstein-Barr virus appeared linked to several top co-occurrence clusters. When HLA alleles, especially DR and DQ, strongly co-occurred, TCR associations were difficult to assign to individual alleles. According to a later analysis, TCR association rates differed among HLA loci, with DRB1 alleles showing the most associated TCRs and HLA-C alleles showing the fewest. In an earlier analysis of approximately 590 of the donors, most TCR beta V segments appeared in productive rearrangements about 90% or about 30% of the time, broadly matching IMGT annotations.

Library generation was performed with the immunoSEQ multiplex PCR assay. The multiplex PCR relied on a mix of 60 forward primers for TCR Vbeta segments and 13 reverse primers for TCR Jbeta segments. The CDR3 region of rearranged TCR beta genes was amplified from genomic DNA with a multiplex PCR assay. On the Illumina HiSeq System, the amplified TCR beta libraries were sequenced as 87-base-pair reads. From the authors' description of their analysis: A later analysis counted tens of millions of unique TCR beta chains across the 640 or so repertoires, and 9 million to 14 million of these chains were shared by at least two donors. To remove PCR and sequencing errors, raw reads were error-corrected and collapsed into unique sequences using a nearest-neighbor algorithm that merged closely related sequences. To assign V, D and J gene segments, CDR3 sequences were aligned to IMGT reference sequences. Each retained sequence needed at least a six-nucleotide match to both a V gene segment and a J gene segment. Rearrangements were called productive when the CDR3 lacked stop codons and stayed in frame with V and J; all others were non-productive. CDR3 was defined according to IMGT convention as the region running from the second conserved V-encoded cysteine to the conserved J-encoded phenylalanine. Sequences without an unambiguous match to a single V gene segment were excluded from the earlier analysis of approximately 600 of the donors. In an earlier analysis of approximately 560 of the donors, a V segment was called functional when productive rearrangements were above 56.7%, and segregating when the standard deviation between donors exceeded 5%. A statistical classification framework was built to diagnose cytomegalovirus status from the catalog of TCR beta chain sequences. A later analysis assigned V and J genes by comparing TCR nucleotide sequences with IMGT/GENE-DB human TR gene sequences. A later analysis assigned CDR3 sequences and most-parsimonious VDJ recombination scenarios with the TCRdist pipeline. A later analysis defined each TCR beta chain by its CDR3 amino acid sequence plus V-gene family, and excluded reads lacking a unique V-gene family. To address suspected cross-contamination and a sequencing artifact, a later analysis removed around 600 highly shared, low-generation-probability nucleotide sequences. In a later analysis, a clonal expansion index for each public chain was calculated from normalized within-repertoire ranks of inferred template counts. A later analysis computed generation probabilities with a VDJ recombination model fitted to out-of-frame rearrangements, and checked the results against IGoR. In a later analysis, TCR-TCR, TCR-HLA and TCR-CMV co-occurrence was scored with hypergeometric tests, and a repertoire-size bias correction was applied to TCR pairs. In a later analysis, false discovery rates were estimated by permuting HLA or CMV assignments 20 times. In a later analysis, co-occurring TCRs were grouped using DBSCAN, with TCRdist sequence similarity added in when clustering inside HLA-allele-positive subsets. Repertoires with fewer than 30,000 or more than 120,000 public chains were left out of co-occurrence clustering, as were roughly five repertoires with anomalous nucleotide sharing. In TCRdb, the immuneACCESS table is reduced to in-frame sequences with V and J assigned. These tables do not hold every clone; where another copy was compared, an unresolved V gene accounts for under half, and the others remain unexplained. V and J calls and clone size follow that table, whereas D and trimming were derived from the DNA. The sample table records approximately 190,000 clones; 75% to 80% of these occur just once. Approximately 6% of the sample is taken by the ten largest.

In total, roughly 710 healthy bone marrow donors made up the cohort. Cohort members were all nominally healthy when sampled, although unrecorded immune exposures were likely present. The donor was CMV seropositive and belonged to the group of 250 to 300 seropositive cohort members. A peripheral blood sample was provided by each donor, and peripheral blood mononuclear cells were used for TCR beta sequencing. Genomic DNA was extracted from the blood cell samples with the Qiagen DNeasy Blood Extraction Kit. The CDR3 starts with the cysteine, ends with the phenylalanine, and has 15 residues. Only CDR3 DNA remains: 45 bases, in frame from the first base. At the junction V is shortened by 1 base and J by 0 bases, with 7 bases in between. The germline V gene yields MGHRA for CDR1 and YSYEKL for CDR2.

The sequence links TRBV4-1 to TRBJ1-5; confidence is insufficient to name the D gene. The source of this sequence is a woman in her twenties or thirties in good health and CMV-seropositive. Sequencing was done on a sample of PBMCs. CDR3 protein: CASSQVATSNQPQHF. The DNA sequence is TGCGCCAGCAGCCAAGTAGCGACTAGCAATCAGCCCCAGCATTTT.